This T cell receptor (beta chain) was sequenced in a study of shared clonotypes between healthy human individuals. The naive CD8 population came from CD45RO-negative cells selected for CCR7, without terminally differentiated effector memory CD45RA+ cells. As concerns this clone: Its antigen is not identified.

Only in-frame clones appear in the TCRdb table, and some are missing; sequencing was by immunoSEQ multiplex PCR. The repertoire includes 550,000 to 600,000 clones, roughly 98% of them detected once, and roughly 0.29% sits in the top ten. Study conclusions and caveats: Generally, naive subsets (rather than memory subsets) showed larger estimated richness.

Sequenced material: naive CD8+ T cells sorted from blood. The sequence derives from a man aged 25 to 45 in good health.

CDR3 coding DNA: TGTGCCTGGACCGGGGCCCACGAGCAGTACTTC. Amino acid sequence: CAWTGAHEQYF. The chain couples TRBV30 to TRBJ2-7, with D perhaps assigned TRBD1 or TRBD2 (5 bases each). Trimming left V 4 bases short and J 5 bases short, with 9 bases between. This CDR3 contains 11 residues. CDR1 and CDR2 (germline): GTSNPN, SVGIG (reference sequence).